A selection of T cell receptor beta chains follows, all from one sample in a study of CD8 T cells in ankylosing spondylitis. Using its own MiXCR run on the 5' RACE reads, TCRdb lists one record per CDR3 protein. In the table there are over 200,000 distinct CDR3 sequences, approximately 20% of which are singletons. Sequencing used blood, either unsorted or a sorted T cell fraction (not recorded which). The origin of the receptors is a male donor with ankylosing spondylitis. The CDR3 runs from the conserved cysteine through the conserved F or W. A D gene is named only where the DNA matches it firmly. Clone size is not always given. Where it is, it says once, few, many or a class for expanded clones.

cdr3_aa: CASSRWQDPNEQFF
cdr3_nt: TGTGCCAGCAGCAGATGGCAGGACCCCAATGAGCAGTTCTTC
j_call: TRBJ2-1
d_call: .
v_call: TRBV7-9
clone_size: few

cdr3_aa: CASSLALPGQGAKEQYF
cdr3_nt: TGTGCCAGCAGTTTAGCGCTTCCCGGACAGGGGGCGAAGGAGCAGTACTTC
j_call: TRBJ2-7
d_call: TRBD1
v_call: TRBV27
clone_size: .

cdr3_aa: CAISDRGQGGGGRGEKLFF
cdr3_nt: TGTGCCATCAGTGACCGGGGACAGGGCGGAGGAGGTCGTGGAGAAAAACTGTTTTTT
j_call: TRBJ1-4
d_call: TRBD1
v_call: TRBV10-3
clone_size: .

cdr3_aa: CASSHGAVAGQTGELFF
cdr3_nt: TGTGCCAGCAGCCACGGGGCGGTAGCGGGTCAAACCGGGGAGCTGTTTTTT
j_call: TRBJ2-2
d_call: TRBD2
v_call: TRBV11-2
clone_size: few

cdr3_aa: CASSYGPYGPEAFF
cdr3_nt: TGTGCCAGCAGTTACGGACCCTATGGCCCTGAAGCTTTCTTT
j_call: TRBJ1-1
d_call: .
v_call: TRBV6-5
clone_size: few

cdr3_aa: CASSSDGDQPQHF
cdr3_nt: TGTGCCAGTAGTTCGGACGGGGATCAGCCCCAGCATTTT
j_call: TRBJ1-5
d_call: .
v_call: TRBV19
clone_size: many

cdr3_aa: CAISESTSATWAFF
cdr3_nt: TGTGCCATCAGTGAGTCGACATCTGCAACTTGGGCTTTCTTT
j_call: TRBJ1-1
d_call: .
v_call: TRBV10-3
clone_size: few

cdr3_aa: CASTFNRDSYEQYF
cdr3_nt: TGTGCCAGCACCTTCAACCGGGACAGCTACGAGCAGTACTTC
j_call: TRBJ2-7
d_call: TRBD1
v_call: TRBV4-2
clone_size: .

cdr3_aa: CASSQERVGEQFF
cdr3_nt: TGCGCCAGCAGCCAAGAGAGGGTTGGTGAGCAGTTCTTC
j_call: TRBJ2-1
d_call: .
v_call: TRBV4-1
clone_size: few

cdr3_aa: CASTPSGRSSYEQYF
cdr3_nt: TGTGCCAGTACCCCTAGCGGGAGATCGTCCTACGAGCAGTACTTC
j_call: TRBJ2-7
d_call: TRBD2
v_call: TRBV19
clone_size: few

cdr3_aa: CSVERDTTGELFF
cdr3_nt: TGCAGCGTTGAGAGGGACACCACCGGGGAGCTGTTTTTT
j_call: TRBJ2-2
d_call: .
v_call: TRBV29-1
clone_size: few

cdr3_aa: CASSLDFEGGLAGASYEQYF
cdr3_nt: TGTGCCAGCAGCTTAGACTTCGAGGGGGGACTAGCGGGAGCGTCCTACGAGCAGTACTTC
j_call: TRBJ2-7
d_call: TRBD2
v_call: TRBV11-1
clone_size: few